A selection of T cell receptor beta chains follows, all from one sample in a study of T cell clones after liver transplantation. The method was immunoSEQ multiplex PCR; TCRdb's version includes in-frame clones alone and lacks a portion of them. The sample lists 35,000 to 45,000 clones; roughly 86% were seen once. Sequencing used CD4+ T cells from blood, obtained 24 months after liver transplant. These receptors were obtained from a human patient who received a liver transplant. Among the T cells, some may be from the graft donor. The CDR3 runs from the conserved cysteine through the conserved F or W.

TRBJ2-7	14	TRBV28	CASSLGGDVDEQYF
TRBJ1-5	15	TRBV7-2	CASSFSALQGQPQHF
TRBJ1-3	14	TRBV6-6	CASSYPGNGNTIYF
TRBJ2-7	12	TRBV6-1	CASSDELYEQYF
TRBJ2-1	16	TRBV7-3	CASSLLTSGSGNEQFF
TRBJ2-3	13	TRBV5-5	CASSLTGTNTQYF
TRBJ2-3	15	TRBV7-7	CASSFGLAVTDTQYF
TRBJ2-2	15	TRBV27	CASSRGQSNTGELFF
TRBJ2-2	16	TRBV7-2	CASSQQAGGNTGELFF
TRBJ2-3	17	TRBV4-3	CASSQEGGTNNPDTQYF
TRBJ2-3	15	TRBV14	CASSLSTGGFITQYF
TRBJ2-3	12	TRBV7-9	CASSLAGRTQYF
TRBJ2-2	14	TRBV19	CASSAQGYTGELFF
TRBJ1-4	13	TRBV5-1	CASSIRSNEKLFF
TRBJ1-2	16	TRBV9	CASSLPGLRGAGGYTF
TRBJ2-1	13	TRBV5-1	CASSQDTTNEQFF
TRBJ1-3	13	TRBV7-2	CAGSFLQPHTIYF
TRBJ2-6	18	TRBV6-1	CASSEALSGGSGANVLTF
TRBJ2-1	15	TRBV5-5	CASSYGVGVSGEQFF
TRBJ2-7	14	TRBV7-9	CASSDSGTANEQYF
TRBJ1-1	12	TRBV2	CASSQSGTEAFF
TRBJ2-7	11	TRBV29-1	CSAGQVDEQYF
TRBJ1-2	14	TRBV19	CASSRGQGNYGYTF
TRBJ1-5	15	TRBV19	CASREDSSGNQPQHF
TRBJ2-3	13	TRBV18	CASSPGNSDTQYF
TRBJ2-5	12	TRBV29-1	CSAYRGSETQYF
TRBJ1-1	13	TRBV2	CASRRGSNTEAFF
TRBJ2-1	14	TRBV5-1	CASSFGTPGNEQFF